This T cell receptor beta chain derives from a study of Graves' ophthalmopathy and Graves' hyperthyroidism. Clinicians diagnosed using symptoms, serum thyroxine, TRAb, thyroid ultrasound and orbital computed tomography. Amplification from RNA transcripts yielded the TCR beta CDR3 regions. An initial RT-PCR round employing HTBI primers preceded a second-round multiplex PCR. From the multiplex PCR reads, TCRdb called clonotypes with MiXCR, one entry per CDR3 protein. The table shows tens of thousands of distinct CDR3 sequences, with roughly 49% occurring only once. CDR1 and CDR2 from the germline V gene are SQVTM and ANQGSEA. V was shortened by 8 bases and J by 6 bases, with 16 bases between the two germline ends. The CDR3 is made up of 12 amino acids.

This clonotype originated in an adult woman with stable Graves' hyperthyroidism. Source material: peripheral blood. The V gene is TRBV29-1, the J gene TRBJ1-1, with D tentatively TRBD1 (5 bases). CDR3 loop: CSSGGERAEAFF. CDR3 sequence (DNA): TGCAGCTCCGGGGGGGAGAGGGCTGAAGCTTTCTTT.